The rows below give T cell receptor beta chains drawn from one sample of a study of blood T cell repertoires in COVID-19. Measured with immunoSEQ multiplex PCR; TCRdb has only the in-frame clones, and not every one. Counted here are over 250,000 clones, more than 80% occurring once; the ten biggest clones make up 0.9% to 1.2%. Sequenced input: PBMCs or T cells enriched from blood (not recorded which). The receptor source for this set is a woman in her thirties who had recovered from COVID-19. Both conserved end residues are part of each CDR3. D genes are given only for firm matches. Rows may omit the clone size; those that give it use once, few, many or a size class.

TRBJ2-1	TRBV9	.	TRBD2	TGTGCCAGCAGCGTAGGAATAGCGGGAGGAAGTGAGCAGTTCTTC	CASSVGIAGGSEQFF
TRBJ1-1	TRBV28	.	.	TGTGCCAGCAGTTTACACAGGGTGAACACTGAAGCTTTCTTT	CASSLHRVNTEAFF
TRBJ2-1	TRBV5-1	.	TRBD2	TGCGCCAGCAGGGATAGACTAGCGGGATTAAATGAGCAGTTCTTC	CASRDRLAGLNEQFF
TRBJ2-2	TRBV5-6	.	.	TGTGCCAGCAGCCGGAGAAACAGGGCCTACTCCACCGGGGAGCTGTTTTTT	CASSRRNRAYSTGELFF
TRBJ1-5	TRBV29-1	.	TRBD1	TGCAGCGTTGGGGGACAGGGGCAAAATCAGCCCCAGCATTTT	CSVGGQGQNQPQHF
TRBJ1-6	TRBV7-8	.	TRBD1	TGTGCCAGCAGCTTACGGGGACAGGCATCGGGGGGAAATAATTCACCCCTCCACTTT	CASSLRGQASGGNNSPLHF
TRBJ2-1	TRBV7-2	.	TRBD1	TGTGCCAGCAGCTTATCGCACAGGGGGAATGAGCAGTTCTTC	CASSLSHRGNEQFF
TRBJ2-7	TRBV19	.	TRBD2	TGTGCCAGTAGTAGGACTAGCGGAAGCTCCTACGAGCAGTACTTC	CASSRTSGSSYEQYF
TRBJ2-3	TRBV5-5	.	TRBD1	TGTGCCAGCAGCTTGGGACAGGGGGCTGGGGGAGATACGCAGTATTTT	CASSLGQGAGGDTQYF
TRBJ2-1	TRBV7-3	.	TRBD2	TGTGCCAGCAGACTAGCGGAGGGAGACAATGAGCAGTTCTTC	CASRLAEGDNEQFF
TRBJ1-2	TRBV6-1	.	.	TGTGCCAGCAGCTCAACATCCAACTATGGCTACACCTTC	CASSSTSNYGYTF
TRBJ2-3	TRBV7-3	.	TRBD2	TGTGCCAGGTGCAGCGGGAAAGGCACAGATACGCAGTATTTT	CARCSGKGTDTQYF
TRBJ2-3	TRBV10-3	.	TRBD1	TGTGCCATCCAACAGGGGGCGGGGGCAGATACGCAGTATTTT	CAIQQGAGADTQYF
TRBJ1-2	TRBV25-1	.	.	TGTGCCAGCAGTGACCAGGGGAGGGGGGTCTATGGCTACACCTTC	CASSDQGRGVYGYTF
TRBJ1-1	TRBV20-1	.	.	TGCAGTGCTGGGGGGAAGGCCGAAGCTTTCTTT	CSAGGKAEAFF
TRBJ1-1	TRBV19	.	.	TGTGCCAGCTTAAGGGCGGGGGTTATGAACACTGAAGCTTTCTTT	CASLRAGVMNTEAFF
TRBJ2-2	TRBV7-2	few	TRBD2	TGTGCCAGCAGCTTAGTGGTGGTAACGGGAGGGTATCACGGGGAGCTGTTTTTT	CASSLVVVTGGYHGELFF
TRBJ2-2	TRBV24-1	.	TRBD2	TGTGCCACCAGTGATAAGAAGCGGGAGTATTACACCGGGGAGCTGTTTTTT	CATSDKKREYYTGELFF
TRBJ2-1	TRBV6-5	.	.	TGTGCCAGCTATCTAGCGAGCTCCTACAATGAGCAGTTCTTC	CASYLASSYNEQFF
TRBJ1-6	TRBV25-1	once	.	TGTGCCAGCAGTGAATCGGGGGTGGCTTCACCCCTCCACTTT	CASSESGVASPLHF
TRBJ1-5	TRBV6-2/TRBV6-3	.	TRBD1	TGTGCCAGCAGTCCGGACAGGCGATCCAATCAGCCCCAGCATTTT	CASSPDRRSNQPQHF
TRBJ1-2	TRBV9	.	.	TGTGCCAGCAGCGGTGACAAACCGTCCGACCTTAACTATGGCTACACCTTC	CASSGDKPSDLNYGYTF
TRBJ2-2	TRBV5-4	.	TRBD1	TGTGCCAGCAGCTTTTTCCAGGGGGCGACCACCGGGGAGCTGTTTTTT	CASSFFQGATTGELFF
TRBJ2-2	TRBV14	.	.	TGTGCCAGCAGCCGATCGCGGCGGCCGAACACCGGGGAGCTGTTTTTT	CASSRSRRPNTGELFF
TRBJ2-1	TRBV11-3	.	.	TGTGCCAGCAGCTTAGATCGGGGAAATGAGCAGTTCTTC	CASSLDRGNEQFF
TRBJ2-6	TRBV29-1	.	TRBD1	TGCAGCGTTGATCCAGGGGGCACTGGGGCCAACGTCCTGACTTTC	CSVDPGGTGANVLTF
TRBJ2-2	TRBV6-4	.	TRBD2	TGTGCCAGCAGTGACTTGTGGCTAGCGGGAGGGGAGAACACCGGGGAGCTGTTTTTT	CASSDLWLAGGENTGELFF
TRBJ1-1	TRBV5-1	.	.	TGCGCCAGCAGCCTCCGAGGAGCGCTGTTCACCCTCGAAGCTTTCTTT	CASSLRGALFTLEAFF
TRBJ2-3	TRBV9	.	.	TGTGCCAGCAGCGTCGGGGACTGGGGCACAGATACGCAGTATTTT	CASSVGDWGTDTQYF
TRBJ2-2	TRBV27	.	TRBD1	TGTGCCAGCAGTATTTACAGGGGTTTTGTACCCGGGGAGCTGTTTTTT	CASSIYRGFVPGELFF
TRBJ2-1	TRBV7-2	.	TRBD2	TGTGCCAGCAGCTTAGGCCTAGCGGGAGCCTCCAATGAGCAGTTCTTC	CASSLGLAGASNEQFF
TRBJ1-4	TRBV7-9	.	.	TGTGCCAGCAGCTTTCGTTCCACAGACGAAAAACTGTTTTTT	CASSFRSTDEKLFF
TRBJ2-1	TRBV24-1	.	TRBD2	TGTGCCACCAGTGATCCTTTGACTAGCGGGAGCGATGAGCAGTTCTTC	CATSDPLTSGSDEQFF
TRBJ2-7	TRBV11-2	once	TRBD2	TGTGCCAGCAGCTTAGGGCTAGCGGGAGTCGAGCAGTACTTC	CASSLGLAGVEQYF
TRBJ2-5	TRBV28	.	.	TGTGCCAGCAGTTTAGGGCGGGGTCAAGAGACCCAGTACTTC	CASSLGRGQETQYF
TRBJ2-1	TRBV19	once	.	TGTGCCACCTTAGCGGACCGGAGTGGGCCATACAATGAGCAGTTCTTC	CATLADRSGPYNEQFF
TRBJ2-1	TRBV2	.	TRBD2	TGTGCCAGCAGTGTACAACTAGCGCGCGGGAATGAGCAGTTCTTC	CASSVQLARGNEQFF
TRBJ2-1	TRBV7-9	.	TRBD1	TGTGCCAGCAGCTCAAATGACCGGGACAGGGACTACAATGAGCAGTTCTTC	CASSSNDRDRDYNEQFF
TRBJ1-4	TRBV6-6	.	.	TGTGCCAGCAGCCGACGGGGAGTTGAAAAACTGTTTTTT	CASSRRGVEKLFF
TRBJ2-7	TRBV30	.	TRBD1	TGTGCCTGGAGTACAGGACAGGTCCGACAAAAGTACTTC	CAWSTGQVRQKYF
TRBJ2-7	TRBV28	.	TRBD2	TGTGCCAGCAGTTTATTAAGACTAGCGGGAGTCGTCTCCTACGAGCAGTACTTC	CASSLLRLAGVVSYEQYF